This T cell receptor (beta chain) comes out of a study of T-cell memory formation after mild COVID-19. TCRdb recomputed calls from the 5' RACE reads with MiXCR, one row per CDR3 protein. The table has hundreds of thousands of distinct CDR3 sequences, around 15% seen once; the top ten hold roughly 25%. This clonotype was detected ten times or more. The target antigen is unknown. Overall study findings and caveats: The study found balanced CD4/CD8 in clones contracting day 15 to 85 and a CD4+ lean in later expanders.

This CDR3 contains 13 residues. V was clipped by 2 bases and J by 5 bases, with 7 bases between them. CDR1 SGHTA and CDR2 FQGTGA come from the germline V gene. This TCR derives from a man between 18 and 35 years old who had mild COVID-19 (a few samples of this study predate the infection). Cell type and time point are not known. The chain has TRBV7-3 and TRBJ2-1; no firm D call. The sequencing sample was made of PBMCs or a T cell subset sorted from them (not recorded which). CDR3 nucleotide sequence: TGTGCCAGCAGCTTACTCGCAAACAATGAGCAGTTCTTC. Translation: CASSLLANNEQFF. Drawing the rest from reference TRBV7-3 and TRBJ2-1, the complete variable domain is GAGVSQTPSNKVTEKGKYVELRCDPISGHTALYWYRQSLGQGPEFLIYFQGTGAADDSGLPNDRFFAVRPEGSVSTLKIQRTERGDSAVYLCASSLLANNEQFFGPGTRLTVL.